The 12 T cell receptor beta chains presented below share a single source sample, sequenced in a study of blood T cells in healthy people across ages. It was with a sample-barcoded 5' primer and a J-beta primer mix that a second PCR of roughly 7 to 12 cycles was run. TCRdb re-called the 5' RACE reads through MiXCR, storing one row per CDR3 protein. The top ten clones hold 0.75% of a sample with roughly 1,000,000 distinct CDR3 sequences, around 27% of them seen once. These sequences were also reported in another study, on T cells of mothers and their children.

The sample taken for sequencing was blood. The source of these receptors is a girl between 2 and 10 years old in good health.

This rearrangement joins TRBV7-2 to TRBJ1-4; TRBD1 matches at 7 bases. Germline loops: CDR1 SGHTA, CDR2 FQGNSA. The CDR3 is 13 residues long. V shed 6 bases, J shed 8 bases, and the junction held 6 bases outside the gene matches. CDR3 coding DNA: TGTGCCAGCAGGGCTACAGGGGCGGAAAAACTGTTTTTT. Protein: CASRATGAEKLFF.

The genes are TRBV5-1 and TRBJ2-4; 14 bases line up with TRBD2. Losses at the gene ends were 4 bases for V and 7 bases for J; bases not matched to a gene: 10. This CDR3 has 17 residues. CDR1 and CDR2 from the germline V gene are SGHRS and YFSETQ. As DNA, the CDR3 is TGCGCCAGCAGCGCCGCGACTAGCGGGAGGGCCGGGAACATTCAGTACTTC. This translates into CASSAATSGRAGNIQYF.

The chain has TRBV11-2 and TRBJ1-5; 10 bases are shared with TRBD1. The J segment lost 4 bases and the V segment lost 5 bases, leaving 8 bases of the junction unmatched. The germline V gene has CDR1 SGHAT and CDR2 FQNNGV. There are 16 residues in the CDR3. The CDR3 DNA reads TGTGCCAGCAGCCAAAACCCGGGACAGGGGAATCAGCCCCAGCATTTT. Protein product: CASSQNPGQGNQPQHF.

The V call is TRBV9, the J call TRBJ1-3; D is ambiguous. The V and J ends lost 0 bases and 9 bases respectively, with 13 bases between them. The germline V gene encodes CDR1 SGDLS and CDR2 YYNGEE. This CDR3 has 14 amino acids. CDR3 in amino acids: CASSVDDNRSTIYF. In DNA form, the CDR3 reads TGTGCCAGCAGCGTAGACGACAACCGAAGCACCATATATTTT.

About this clonotype: A clone one base away is much larger, so this may be a read error. The J gene is TRBJ2-5, the V gene TRBV6-5, with D tentatively TRBD2 (5 bases). Germline V gives CDR1 MNHEY, CDR2 SVGAGI. This CDR3 region has 12 residues. CDR3 sequence reads: CASSYTGNERFF. CDR3 nucleotides: TGTGCCAGCAGTTACACCGGAAATGAGCGGTTCTTC.

This clonotype was seen more than once but under ten times. The chain combines TRBV9 with TRBJ1-2; tentative D call: TRBD1 (5 bases). The CDR3 is 14 residues long. CDR1 and CDR2 from the germline V gene are SGDLS and YYNGEE. V lost 3 bases and J lost 6, with 15 bases in between. The CDR3 sequence: CASSASGGWDGYTF. Written as DNA, the CDR3 is TGTGCCAGCAGCGCAAGTGGGGGTTGGGATGGCTACACCTTC.

The chain has TRBV25-1 and TRBJ2-5; D uncertain. The germline gives CDR1 MGHDK, CDR2 SYGVNS. V shed 6 bases and J shed 2 bases, with 13 bases lying between them. The CDR3 length is 14 residues. The CDR3 region is CASSKSGLQETQYF. The DNA of the CDR3 is TGTGCCAGCAGCAAGTCCGGGTTACAAGAGACCCAGTACTTC. Supplemented by reference TRBV25-1 and TRBJ2-5, the full variable domain reads EADIYQTPRYLVIGTGKKITLECSQTMGHDKMYWYQQDPGMELHLIHYSYGVNSTEKGDLSSESTVSRIRTEHFPLTLESARPSHTSQYLCASSKSGLQETQYFGPGTRLLVL.

The rearrangement joins TRBV24-1 to TRBJ2-3; TRBD1 matches at 8 bases. The V gene end was trimmed by 4 bases and the J gene end by 4 bases; junction bases not matched to a gene: 9. CDR3 length: 16 residues. The germline V gene has CDR1 KGHDR and CDR2 SFDVKD. Here the CDR3 DNA reads TGTGCCACCAGTGAATTGACAGGGGCGCAGGCAGATACGCAGTATTTT. Protein product: CATSELTGAQADTQYF.

This clonotype was seen only once. Because it lacks the conserved phenylalanine or tryptophan at the end, this CDR3 is likely a read error. The CDR3 here is CASSRRNNDKLFL. CDR3 nucleotide sequence: TGTGCCAGCAGCAGACGGAATAATGATAAACTGTTTCTT. The V and J genes are TRBV7-9 and TRBJ1-4; D is undetermined. The length of the CDR3 is 13 residues. Germline CDR1 and CDR2: SEHNR and FQNEAQ (reference sequence).

CDR3 sequence (DNA): TGTGCCAGCAGTTTAGCCTCAGGGGGACTAAGCACAGATACGCAGTATTTT. Amino acid sequence: CASSLASGGLSTDTQYF. The genes are TRBV28 and TRBJ2-3; TRBD1 or TRBD2 may be the D gene (7 bases each). Germline V CDR1 and CDR2: MDHEN, SYDVKM. There are 17 residues in the CDR3. The V gene lost 2 bases and the J gene lost 0 bases, with 15 bases spanning the gap.

This clonotype occurred a few times. The V and J genes are TRBV20-1 and TRBJ2-5; TRBD2 aligns across 7 bases. Germline V gene data show CDR1 as DFQATT and CDR2 as SNEGSKA (reference sequence). With V trimmed by 2 bases and J by 2 bases, 2 bases remained unmatched. The CDR3 runs 13 residues. The CDR3 reads CSARRAGQETQYF. For the CDR3, the DNA is TGCAGTGCTAGAAGAGCGGGACAAGAGACCCAGTACTTC.

The gene calls are TRBV18 and TRBJ2-1; 15 bases align to TRBD2. The V gene end was trimmed by 2 bases and the J gene end by 1 base; junction bases not matched to a gene: 9. Germline V CDR1 and CDR2: KGHSH, LQKENI. The CDR3 runs 20 residues. The CDR3 is CASSPGTSGGSITSYNEQFF. CDR3 DNA: TGTGCCAGCTCACCAGGGACTAGCGGGGGGAGTATTACGTCCTACAATGAGCAGTTCTTC.